The rows below give T cell receptor beta chains drawn from one sample of a study of T-cell memory formation after mild COVID-19. TCRdb processed the 5' RACE reads anew with MiXCR; each CDR3 protein has one entry. The table lists over 400,000 distinct CDR3 sequences, about 25% of them singletons. The sequencing input was PBMCs or a T cell subset sorted from them (not recorded which). Receptors were obtained from an adult woman who had mild COVID-19 (a few samples of this study predate the infection). Cell type and time point are not known. The CDR3 runs from the conserved cysteine through the conserved F or W. A D gene is named only where the DNA matches it firmly. Expanded clones are given a class, and other clones once, few, many or no size at all.

TRBV5-1,TRBJ2-6,many,NA,CASSLDSSGANVLTF,TGCGCCAGCAGCTTAGACAGCTCTGGGGCCAACGTCCTGACTTTC
TRBV20-1,TRBJ1-5,NA,TRBD1,CSAGPGQGAKGSNQPQHF,TGCAGTGCGGGGCCGGGACAGGGGGCGAAGGGGAGCAATCAGCCCCAGCATTTT
TRBV7-6,TRBJ1-1,NA,TRBD1,CASSLDRGQNTEAFF,TGTGCCAGCAGCTTGGACAGGGGTCAGAACACTGAAGCTTTCTTT
TRBV2,TRBJ2-7,NA,NA,CASLQGSSYEQYF,TGTGCCAGCCTCCAGGGGAGCTCCTACGAGCAGTACTTC
TRBV10-3,TRBJ1-1,NA,NA,CAISEGLEYTEAFF,TGTGCCATCAGTGAGGGGTTGGAATACACTGAAGCTTTCTTT
TRBV24-1,TRBJ2-5,NA,TRBD1,CATSDRDSKETQYF,TGTGCCACCAGTGACCGGGACAGCAAAGAGACCCAGTACTTC
TRBV18,TRBJ2-1,NA,TRBD1,CASSPGQVADEQFF,TGTGCCAGCTCACCAGGACAGGTGGCCGATGAGCAGTTCTTC
TRBV29-1,TRBJ2-3,NA,NA,CSVEVRTDTQYF,TGCAGCGTTGAAGTCCGGACAGATACGCAGTATTTT
TRBV12-3/TRBV12-4,TRBJ2-5,NA,NA,CASSFLRSLGETQYF,TGTGCCAGCAGTTTTTTAAGGAGCCTCGGGGAGACCCAGTACTTC
TRBV20-1,TRBJ1-2,few,NA,CSATEPGGYYGYTF,TGCAGTGCTACGGAGCCGGGGGGGTACTATGGCTACACCTTC
TRBV29-1,TRBJ2-7,few,NA,CSVVGAGSTYEQYF,TGCAGCGTTGTGGGCGCGGGCTCAACCTACGAGCAGTACTTC
TRBV29-1,TRBJ2-5,NA,TRBD2,CSASGLAGARFVRETQYF,TGCAGCGCCTCGGGACTAGCGGGAGCTCGATTTGTTCGGGAGACCCAGTACTTC
TRBV15,TRBJ2-1,NA,NA,CATSSDYNDQFF,TGTGCCACCAGCAGCGACTACAATGATCAGTTCTTC
TRBV7-9,TRBJ2-7,NA,TRBD1,CASRTGTGAYEQYF,TGTGCCAGCAGGACCGGGACAGGGGCCTACGAGCAGTACTTC
TRBV7-2,TRBJ2-1,few,NA,CASSPRVGSSYNEQFF,TGTGCCAGCAGCCCCAGGGTAGGCAGCTCCTACAATGAGCAGTTCTTC
TRBV20-1,TRBJ1-1,NA,NA,CSARGVNEAFF,TGCAGTGCTAGAGGGGTGAATGAAGCTTTCTTT
TRBV12-3/TRBV12-4,TRBJ1-5,NA,NA,CASSWGTGDQPQHF,TGTGCCAGCAGTTGGGGAACCGGAGATCAGCCCCAGCATTTT
TRBV27,TRBJ2-6,NA,NA,CASSFSLPGANVLTF,TGTGCCAGCAGTTTCTCCCTCCCCGGGGCCAACGTCCTGACTTTC
TRBV3-1,TRBJ2-1,NA,NA,CASSQDTTLGEQFF,TGTGCCAGCAGCCAAGATACTACCTTGGGTGAGCAGTTCTTC
TRBV6-6,TRBJ1-5,NA,NA,CASSYRREVGQPQHF,TGTGCCAGCAGTTACCGGAGGGAGGTCGGACAGCCCCAGCATTTT
TRBV7-9,TRBJ1-1,few,NA,CASSLALAGNTEAFF,TGTGCCAGCAGCTTAGCGCTGGCTGGGAACACTGAAGCTTTCTTT
TRBV7-9,TRBJ1-2,NA,TRBD1,CASSSPRQGIGGYTF,TGTGCCAGCAGCTCCCCCCGACAGGGGATTGGTGGCTACACCTTC